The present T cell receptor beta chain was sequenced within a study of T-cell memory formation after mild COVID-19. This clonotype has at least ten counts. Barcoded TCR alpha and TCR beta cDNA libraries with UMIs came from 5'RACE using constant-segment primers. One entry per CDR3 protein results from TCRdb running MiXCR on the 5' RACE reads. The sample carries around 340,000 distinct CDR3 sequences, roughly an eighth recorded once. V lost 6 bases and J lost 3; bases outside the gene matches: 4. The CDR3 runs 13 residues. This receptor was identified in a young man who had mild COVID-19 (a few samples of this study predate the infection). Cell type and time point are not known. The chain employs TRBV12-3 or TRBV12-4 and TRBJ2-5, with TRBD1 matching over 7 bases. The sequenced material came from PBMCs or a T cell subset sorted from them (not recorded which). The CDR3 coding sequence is TGTGCCAGCAGCCCCACAGGGGAAGAGACCCAGTACTTC. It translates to CASSPTGEETQYF.